The clone carrying this T cell receptor beta chain was recorded many times. Its target is not known. Trimming shortened V by 0 bases and J by 0 bases, and 9 bases separated the two germline ends. Germline V CDR1 and CDR2: LNHNV, YYDKDF (reference sequence). There are 16 residues in the CDR3. Hyperthyroidism had been newly diagnosed in patients aged 18 to 65, and its duration was under 2 months. The authors took PBMCs from 9.5 to 10 ml fresh peripheral blood. These data come from a study of T cells in Graves' hyperthyroidism and ophthalmopathy. Study observations and caveats: Researchers report that a 13 V-J model separated ophthalmopathy from stable hyperthyroidism.

Amplification of TCR beta CDR3 regions was performed using RNA transcripts as template. Carried out on the TCR CDR3, a first-round RT-PCR used the HTBI primer set. One entry per CDR3 protein results from TCRdb running MiXCR on the multiplex PCR reads. The sample consists of about 720,000 distinct CDR3 sequences, about 17% of them appearing once. Sequenced input: blood. The TCR comes from a woman in her forties or fifties with Graves' hyperthyroidism that later progressed to Graves' ophthalmopathy. The chain combines TRBV15 with TRBJ1-5; D is uncertain. The CDR3 DNA follows: TGTGCCACCAGCAGAGATCCAGGCGGTAGCAATCAGCCCCAGCATTTT. This codes for CATSRDPGGSNQPQHF.